A single sample is the source of the 26 T cell receptor beta chains below, sequenced in a study of cytomegalovirus exposure and HLA in healthy donors. The study ran its PCR with 60 Vbeta and 13 Jbeta primers. The repertoire was sequenced with immunoSEQ multiplex PCR; TCRdb's copy has only in-frame clones and lacks some. The sample shows roughly 150,000 clones, around 75% of them seen only once. Sample: PBMCs. These receptors originate from a male donor in good health and CMV-seronegative.

J is TRBJ1-4 and V is TRBV7-6; D is uncertain. Per germline, CDR1 SGHVS and CDR2 FNYEAQ. There are 15 residues in the CDR3. The V end was cut by 1 base, the J end by 4 bases, with 10 bases between. The CDR3: CASSLETGFNEKLFF. In DNA, the CDR3 is TGTGCCAGCAGCTTAGAGACGGGGTTTAATGAAAAACTGTTTTTT.

This chain connects TRBV11-2 to TRBJ1-1; D unresolved. This CDR3 contains 14 residues. The germline V gene encodes CDR1 SGHAT and CDR2 FQNNGV. Trimming cost V 6 bases and J 1 base, with 12 bases left between them. The CDR3 loop is CASRLQQKNTEAFF. The CDR3 coding sequence is TGTGCCAGCAGGTTACAACAGAAGAACACTGAAGCTTTCTTT.

The gene calls are TRBV6-1 and TRBJ1-2; D not certain. This CDR3 comprises 14 residues. V shed 5 bases and J shed 5 bases, with 15 bases lying between them. Germline V lookup: CDR1 MNHNS, CDR2 SASEGT. The CDR3 loop reads CASSSLDIFYGYTF. The CDR3 DNA is TGTGCCAGCAGTAGCTTAGACATTTTTTATGGCTACACCTTC.

The chain is built from TRBV2 and TRBJ1-6, with D maybe TRBD1 (6 bases). Germline assignment: CDR1 SNHLY and CDR2 FYNNEI. V was cut by 5 bases and J by 5 bases, with 10 bases left in between. The CDR3 is made up of 14 amino acids. CDR3 sequence (DNA): TGTGCCAGCAGTCCGGGACAAAATAATTCACCCCTCCACTTT. Its protein is CASSPGQNNSPLHF.

The rearrangement joins TRBV6-6 to TRBJ2-2; D remains unclear. The CDR3 covers 15 residues. Trimming cost V 2 bases and J 2 bases, with 9 bases left between them. Germline V gene lookup returns CDR1 MNHNY and CDR2 SVGAGI (reference sequence). CDR3 sequence: CASSYQAPNTGELFF. CDR3 DNA: TGTGCCAGCAGTTACCAGGCGCCAAACACCGGGGAGCTGTTTTTT.

The gene calls are TRBV27 and TRBJ1-2; 7 nucleotides agree with TRBD1. V shed 8 bases and J 4 bases; nucleotides not matched to a gene: 13. CDR3 length: 15 residues. Germline CDR1 is MNHEY and CDR2 is SMNVEV (reference sequence). CDR3 DNA sequence: TGTGCCAGCGGAGAGAATAACAGGGGAGGCTATGGCTACACCTTC. It is translated as CASGENNRGGYGYTF.

This chain joins TRBV6-5 and TRBJ1-1; a weak D match, TRBD1 (6 bases). V was pared by 2 bases and J by 6 bases, with 13 bases between. This CDR3 is built from 14 residues. Germline CDR1 MNHEY, CDR2 SVGAGI. Here the CDR3 reads CASSYNPSGAEAFF. The CDR3, as DNA: TGTGCCAGCAGTTACAATCCATCAGGGGCTGAAGCTTTCTTT.

V gene TRBV7-2 combines with J gene TRBJ1-5; 7 bases match TRBD1. The length of the CDR3 is 15 residues. The germline gives CDR1 SGHTA, CDR2 FQGNSA. Trimming took 1 base from V and 3 from J; bases not matched to a gene: 3. This chain's CDR3 is CASSLEGTVNQPQHF. In DNA form, the CDR3 reads TGTGCCAGCAGCTTAGAGGGGACAGTCAATCAGCCCCAGCATTTT.

This clone was picked up a small number of times. The rearrangement joins TRBV10-3 to TRBJ1-5; 8 bases match TRBD1. CDR1 is ENHRY and CDR2 is SYGVKD in the germline V gene. This CDR3 has 16 residues. After removal of 0 bases from V and 2 bases from J, the junction contained 3 bases not matched to a gene. CDR3 protein: CAISESVTGGNQPQHF. The DNA of the CDR3 is TGTGCCATCAGTGAGTCAGTGACAGGGGGCAATCAGCCCCAGCATTTT.

V gene TRBV4-2 combines with J gene TRBJ2-5; D is possibly TRBD1 (5 bases). The ends were cut back, 0 bases at V and 10 bases at J, with 12 bases in the middle. This CDR3 has 13 amino acids. CDR1 is LGHNA, CDR2 YNFKEQ, per germline. CDR3 sequence reads: CASSQEGGADQYF. CDR3 sequence (DNA): TGTGCCAGCAGCCAAGAAGGTGGGGCGGACCAGTACTTC.

On this clone itself: A junction boundary mismatches the germline segment, possibly from a read error. The rearrangement links TRBV19 to TRBJ1-4, with D hard to call. The CDR3 length is 13 residues. The germline V gene has CDR1 LNHDA and CDR2 SQIVND (reference sequence). CDR3 in DNA: TGTGCCAGTAGTGTAGAGTATAATGAAAAACTGTTTTTT. Encoded protein: CASSVEYNEKLFF.

The chain joins TRBV7-9 to TRBJ2-5; TRBD1 aligns across 8 bases. Per the germline V gene, CDR1 is SEHNR and CDR2 is FQNEAQ (reference sequence). V was clipped by 5 bases and J by 1 base; unmatched bases: 6. The length of the CDR3 is 15 residues. The CDR3 is CASSQNTGGQETQYF. The CDR3 coding sequence is TGTGCCAGCAGCCAAAATACAGGGGGCCAAGAGACCCAGTACTTC. The full variable domain, with the rest looked up from reference TRBV7-9 and TRBJ2-5, is DTGVSQNPRHKITKRGQNVTFRCDPISEHNRLYWYRQTLGQGPEFLTYFQNEAQLEKSRLLSDRFSAERPKGSFSTLEIQRTEQGDSAMYLCASSQNTGGQETQYFGPGTRLLVL.

The rearrangement joins TRBV5-1 to TRBJ1-2; no reliable D call. The V end was cut by 5 bases, the J end by 8 bases, with 16 bases between. The CDR3 contains 13 residues. Germline CDR1 reads SGHRS; CDR2 reads YFSETQ. The CDR3 reads CASSFDDSSGYTF. As DNA, the CDR3 is TGCGCCAGCAGTTTTGACGACTCTTCGGGCTACACCTTC.

This clone appeared once. This chain connects TRBV15 to TRBJ1-2; TRBD1 matches 9 bases. The length of the CDR3 is 15 residues. V trimming: 0 bases; J trimming: 5 bases; junction bases outside the gene matches: 4. Germline CDR1 reads LNHNV; CDR2 reads YYDKDF (reference sequence). The chain's CDR3 is CATSREGQGRYGYTF. As DNA, the CDR3 is TGTGCCACCAGCAGAGAAGGACAGGGGCGATATGGCTACACCTTC.

In this sample, this clone turned up a few times. This chain links TRBV6-5 with TRBJ2-5; 8 bases line up with TRBD1. V was pared by 2 bases and J by 5 bases, with 10 bases of the junction left unmatched. Germline V gene sequence: CDR1 MNHEY, CDR2 SVGAGI. The CDR3 sequence is 16 residues long. The CDR3 DNA reads TGTGCCAGCAGTTACGGGGCAGGGGGCTACCGGGAGACCCAGTACTTC. Its protein is CASSYGAGGYRETQYF.

The chain carries TRBV9 and TRBJ2-7, with TRBD2 as a possible D gene (7 bases). This CDR3 has 14 residues. V was shortened by 4 bases and J by 2 bases, with 13 bases between the two germline ends. The germline gives CDR1 SGDLS, CDR2 YYNGEE. For the CDR3, the DNA is TGTGCCAGCAGCTTGGGGGGGGCTCCCTACGAGCAGTACTTC. Residues: CASSLGGAPYEQYF.

CDR3 in DNA: TGCAGCGTTTATAGCGGGTCCTACAATGAGCAGTTCTTC. As protein: CSVYSGSYNEQFF. The V and J genes are TRBV29-1 and TRBJ2-1, with 7 bases fitting TRBD2. In germline, CDR1 is SQVTM, CDR2 ANQGSEA. The CDR3 has 13 residues. The V gene end was trimmed by 5 bases and the J gene end by 1 base; junction bases not matched to a gene: 2.

This sequence joins TRBV30 and TRBJ2-7, with 7 bases lining up with TRBD2. J gave up 6 bases and V 2 bases, and 4 bases lay outside the gene matches. The CDR3 covers 12 residues. CDR1 and CDR2 (germline): GTSNPN, SVGIG (reference sequence). CDR3 in amino acids: CAWSRQRGEQYF. Written as DNA, the CDR3 is TGTGCCTGGAGTAGGCAGCGGGGCGAGCAGTACTTC. Using reference TRBV30 and TRBJ2-7 for the parts outside the CDR3, the full variable domain is SQTIHQWPATLVQPVGSPLSLECTVEGTSNPNLYWYRQAAGRGLQLLFYSVGIGQISSEVPQNLSASRPQDRQFILSSKKLLLSDSGFYLCAWSRQRGEQYFGPGTRLTVT.

This sequence joins TRBV4-1 and TRBJ2-2, with TRBD1 matching over 7 bases. CDR3 length: 20 residues. Unmatched junction bases numbered 17, after V lost 0 bases and J lost 4 bases. Germline loops: CDR1 MGHRA, CDR2 YSYEKL. The CDR3 is CASSQEGAAGGRSITGELFF. CDR3 in DNA: TGCGCCAGCAGCCAAGAGGGAGCGGCAGGGGGTCGTAGTATCACCGGGGAGCTGTTTTTT.

This clone has a single count. The rearrangement uses TRBV4-3 and TRBJ1-6; no firm D call. Germline CDR1 and CDR2: LGHNA and YSLEER. CDR3 length: 15 amino acids. V was clipped by 3 bases and J by 10 bases, with 16 bases between them. CDR3 DNA sequence: TGCGCCAGCAGCCACTCTCCGGGCGGGAGCTCACCCCTCCACTTT. Translation: CASSHSPGGSSPLHF.

V gene TRBV19 combines with J gene TRBJ1-1, with a possible D match to TRBD1 (6 bases). The CDR3 is made up of 13 amino acids. The V gene's germline CDR1 is LNHDA and CDR2 SQIVND (reference sequence). Trimming stripped 4 bases from V and 4 bases from J, with 10 bases between. The CDR3 spells CASSNQQGTEAFF. In DNA, the CDR3 is TGTGCCAGTAGTAACCAACAGGGCACTGAAGCTTTCTTT.

The genes are TRBV13 and TRBJ2-1; tentatively, D is TRBD2 (5 bases). The germline CDR1 and CDR2 sequences are PRHDT and FYEKMQ (reference sequence). The CDR3 consists of 17 residues. V lost 3 bases to trimming and J lost 5 bases, with 20 bases between them. The CDR3 DNA reads as TGTGCCAGCAGCTTCGGGCTAGCCCCCCAGCGTCACAATGAGCAGTTCTTC. Translation gives CASSFGLAPQRHNEQFF.

This rearrangement joins TRBV4-2 to TRBJ2-5; TRBD2 agrees at 12 bases. The V gene end was trimmed by 1 base and the J gene end by 11 bases; junction bases not matched to a gene: 14. Germline V gene sequence: CDR1 LGHNA, CDR2 YNFKEQ. CDR3 length equals 17 residues. CDR3 in amino acids: CASSQVRASGGAWEQYF. CDR3 nucleotides: TGTGCCAGCAGCCAAGTTCGGGCTAGCGGGGGGGCCTGGGAGCAGTACTTC.

This sequence joins TRBV4-3 and TRBJ2-1; TRBD1 agrees at 9 bases. The CDR3 has 16 amino acids. CDR1 LGHNA and CDR2 YSLEER come from the germline V gene. V was pared by 1 base and J by 7 bases, with 8 bases of the junction left unmatched. The CDR3 loop is CASSQGSGTGNNEQFF. The CDR3, as DNA: TGCGCCAGCAGCCAAGGGTCCGGGACAGGGAATAATGAGCAGTTCTTC.

This sequence joins TRBV9 and TRBJ1-6; perhaps TRBD1 as D (6 bases). Trimming left V 0 bases short and J 3 bases short, with 10 bases between. The germline CDR1 and CDR2 sequences are SGDLS and YYNGEE. The CDR3 is 16 residues long. In DNA form, the CDR3 reads TGTGCCAGCAGCGTAGATGAGGGGGTCTATAATTCACCCCTCCACTTT. Translation: CASSVDEGVYNSPLHF.

The table lists this clone with a few counts. The rearrangement uses TRBV6-1 and TRBJ2-3, with TRBD2 matching 9 bases. The CDR3 spans 15 residues. After removal of 6 bases from V and 2 bases from J, the junction contained 6 bases not matched to a gene. Germline V gene data show CDR1 as MNHNS and CDR2 as SASEGT. DNA for the CDR3: TGTGCCAGCAGCTATTCTAGCGGGGTCACAGATACGCAGTATTTT. Translation: CASSYSSGVTDTQYF.